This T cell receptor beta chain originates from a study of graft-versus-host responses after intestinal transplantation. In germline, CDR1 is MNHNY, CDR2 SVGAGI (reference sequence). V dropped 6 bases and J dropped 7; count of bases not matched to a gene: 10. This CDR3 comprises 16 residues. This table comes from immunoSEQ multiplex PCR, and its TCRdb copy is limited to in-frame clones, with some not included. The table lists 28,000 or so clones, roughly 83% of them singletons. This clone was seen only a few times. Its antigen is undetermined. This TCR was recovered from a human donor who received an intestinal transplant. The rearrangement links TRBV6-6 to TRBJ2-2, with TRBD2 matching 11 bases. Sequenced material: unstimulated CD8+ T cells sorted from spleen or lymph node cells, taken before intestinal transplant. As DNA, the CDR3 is TGTGCCAGCAGACACACTAGCGGGAGCGCGGGCGGGGAGCTGTTTTTT. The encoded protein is CASRHTSGSAGGELFF.